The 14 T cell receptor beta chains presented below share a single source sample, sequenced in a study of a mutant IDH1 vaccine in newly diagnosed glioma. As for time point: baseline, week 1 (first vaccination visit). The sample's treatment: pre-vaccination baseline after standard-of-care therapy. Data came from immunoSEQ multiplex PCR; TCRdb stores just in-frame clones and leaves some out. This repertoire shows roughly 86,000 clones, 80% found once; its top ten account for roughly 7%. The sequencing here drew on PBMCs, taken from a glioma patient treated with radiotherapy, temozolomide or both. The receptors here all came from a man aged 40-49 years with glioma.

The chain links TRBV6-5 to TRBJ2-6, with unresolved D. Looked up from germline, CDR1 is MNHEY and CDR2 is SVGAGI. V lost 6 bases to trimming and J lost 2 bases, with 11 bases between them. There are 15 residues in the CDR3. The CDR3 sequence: CASSVSPAGANVLTF. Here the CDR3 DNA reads TGTGCCAGCAGCGTCAGTCCAGCTGGGGCCAACGTCCTGACTTTC.

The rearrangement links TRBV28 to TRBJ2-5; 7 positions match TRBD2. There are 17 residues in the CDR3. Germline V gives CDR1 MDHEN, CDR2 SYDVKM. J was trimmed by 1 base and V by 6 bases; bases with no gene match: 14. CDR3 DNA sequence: TGTGCCAGCAGACCTCGGGCCCTAGCGGAACCCCAAGAGACCCAGTACTTC. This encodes CASRPRALAEPQETQYF.

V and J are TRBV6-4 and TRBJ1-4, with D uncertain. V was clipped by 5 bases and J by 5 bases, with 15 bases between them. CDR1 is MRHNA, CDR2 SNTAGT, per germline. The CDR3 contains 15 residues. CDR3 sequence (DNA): TGTGCCAGCAGTTACCCCGGGTTCGTCAATGAAAAACTGTTTTTT. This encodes CASSYPGFVNEKLFF.

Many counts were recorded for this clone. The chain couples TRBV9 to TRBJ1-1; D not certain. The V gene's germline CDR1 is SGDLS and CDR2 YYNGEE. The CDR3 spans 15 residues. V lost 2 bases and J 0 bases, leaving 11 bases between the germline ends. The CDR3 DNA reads TGTGCCAGCAGCGTTCAAGTCGCCATGAACACTGAAGCTTTCTTT. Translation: CASSVQVAMNTEAFF.

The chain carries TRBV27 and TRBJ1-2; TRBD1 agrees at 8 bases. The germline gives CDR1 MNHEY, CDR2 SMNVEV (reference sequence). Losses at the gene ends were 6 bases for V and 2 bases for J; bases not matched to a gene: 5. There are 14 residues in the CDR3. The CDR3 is CASRLRGRNYGYTF. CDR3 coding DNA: TGTGCCAGCAGGCTCAGGGGGCGCAACTATGGCTACACCTTC.

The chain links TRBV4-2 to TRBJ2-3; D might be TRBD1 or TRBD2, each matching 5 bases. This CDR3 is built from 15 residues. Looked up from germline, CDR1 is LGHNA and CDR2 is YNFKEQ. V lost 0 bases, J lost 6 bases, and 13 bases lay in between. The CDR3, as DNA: TGTGCCAGCAGCCAAGAAGGGACGGTGGGGGATACGCAGTATTTT. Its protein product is CASSQEGTVGDTQYF.

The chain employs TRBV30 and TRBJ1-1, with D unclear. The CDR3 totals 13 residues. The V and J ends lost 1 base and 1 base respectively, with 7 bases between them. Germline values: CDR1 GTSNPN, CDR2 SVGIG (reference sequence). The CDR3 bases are TGTGCCTGGAGTGGGACGGGGAACACTGAAGCTTTCTTT. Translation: CAWSGTGNTEAFF.

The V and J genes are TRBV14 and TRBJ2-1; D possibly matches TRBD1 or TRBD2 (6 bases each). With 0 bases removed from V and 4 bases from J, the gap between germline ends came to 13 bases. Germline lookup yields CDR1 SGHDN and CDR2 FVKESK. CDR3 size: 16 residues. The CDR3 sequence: CASSQEGGLGYNEQFF. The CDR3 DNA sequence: TGTGCCAGCAGCCAAGAAGGGGGGCTGGGTTACAATGAGCAGTTCTTC.

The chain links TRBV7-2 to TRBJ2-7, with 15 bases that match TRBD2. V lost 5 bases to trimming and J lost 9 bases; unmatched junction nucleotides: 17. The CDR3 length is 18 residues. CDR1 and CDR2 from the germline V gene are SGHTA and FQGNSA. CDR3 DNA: TGTGCCAGCAGCCTGACCCCATCCGGACTAGCGGGGGGGCCGGGGCAGTACTTC. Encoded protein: CASSLTPSGLAGGPGQYF. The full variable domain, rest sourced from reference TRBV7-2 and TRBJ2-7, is GAGVSQSPSNKVTEKGKDVELRCDPISGHTALYWYRQSLGQGLEFLIYFQGNSAPDKSGLPSDRFSAERTGGSVSTLTIQRTQQEDSAVYLCASSLTPSGLAGGPGQYFGPGTRLTVT.

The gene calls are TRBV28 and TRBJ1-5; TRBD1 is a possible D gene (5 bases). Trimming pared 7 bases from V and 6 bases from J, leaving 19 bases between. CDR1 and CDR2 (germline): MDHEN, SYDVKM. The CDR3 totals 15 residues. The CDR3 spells CASIPPQGSVQPQHF. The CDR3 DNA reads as TGTGCCAGCATCCCCCCCCAGGGAAGTGTTCAGCCCCAGCATTTT.

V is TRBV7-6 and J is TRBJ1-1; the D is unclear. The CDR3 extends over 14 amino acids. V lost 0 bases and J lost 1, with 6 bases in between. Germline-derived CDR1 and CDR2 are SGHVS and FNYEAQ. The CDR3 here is CASSLAGKNTEAFF. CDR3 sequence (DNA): TGTGCCAGCAGCTTAGCAGGGAAGAACACTGAAGCTTTCTTT.

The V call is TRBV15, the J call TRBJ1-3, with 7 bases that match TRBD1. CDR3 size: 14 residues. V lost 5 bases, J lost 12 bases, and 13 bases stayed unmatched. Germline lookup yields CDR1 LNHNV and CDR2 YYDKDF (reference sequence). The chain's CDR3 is CATSLGGRPTGIYF. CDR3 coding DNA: TGTGCCACCAGCCTAGGGGGCCGACCAACTGGCATATATTTT.

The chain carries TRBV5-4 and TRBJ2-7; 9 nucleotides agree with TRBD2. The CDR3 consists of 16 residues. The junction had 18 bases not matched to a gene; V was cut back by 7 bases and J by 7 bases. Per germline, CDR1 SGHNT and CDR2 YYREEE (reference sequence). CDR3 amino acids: CASGTPPAGGPGEQYF. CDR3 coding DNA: TGTGCCAGCGGGACCCCCCCTGCGGGGGGGCCAGGGGAGCAGTACTTC. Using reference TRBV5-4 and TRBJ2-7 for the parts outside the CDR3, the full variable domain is ETGVTQSPTHLIKTRGQQVTLRCSSQSGHNTVSWYQQALGQGPQFIFQYYREEENGRGNFPPRFSGLQFPNYSSELNVNALELDDSALYLCASGTPPAGGPGEQYFGPGTRLTVT.

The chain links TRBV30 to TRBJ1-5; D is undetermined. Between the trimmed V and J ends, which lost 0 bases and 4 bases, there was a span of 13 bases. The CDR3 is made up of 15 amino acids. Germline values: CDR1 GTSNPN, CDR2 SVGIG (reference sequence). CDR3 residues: CAWSVHDMSNQPQHF. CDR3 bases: TGTGCCTGGAGTGTACATGACATGTCGAATCAGCCCCAGCATTTT.